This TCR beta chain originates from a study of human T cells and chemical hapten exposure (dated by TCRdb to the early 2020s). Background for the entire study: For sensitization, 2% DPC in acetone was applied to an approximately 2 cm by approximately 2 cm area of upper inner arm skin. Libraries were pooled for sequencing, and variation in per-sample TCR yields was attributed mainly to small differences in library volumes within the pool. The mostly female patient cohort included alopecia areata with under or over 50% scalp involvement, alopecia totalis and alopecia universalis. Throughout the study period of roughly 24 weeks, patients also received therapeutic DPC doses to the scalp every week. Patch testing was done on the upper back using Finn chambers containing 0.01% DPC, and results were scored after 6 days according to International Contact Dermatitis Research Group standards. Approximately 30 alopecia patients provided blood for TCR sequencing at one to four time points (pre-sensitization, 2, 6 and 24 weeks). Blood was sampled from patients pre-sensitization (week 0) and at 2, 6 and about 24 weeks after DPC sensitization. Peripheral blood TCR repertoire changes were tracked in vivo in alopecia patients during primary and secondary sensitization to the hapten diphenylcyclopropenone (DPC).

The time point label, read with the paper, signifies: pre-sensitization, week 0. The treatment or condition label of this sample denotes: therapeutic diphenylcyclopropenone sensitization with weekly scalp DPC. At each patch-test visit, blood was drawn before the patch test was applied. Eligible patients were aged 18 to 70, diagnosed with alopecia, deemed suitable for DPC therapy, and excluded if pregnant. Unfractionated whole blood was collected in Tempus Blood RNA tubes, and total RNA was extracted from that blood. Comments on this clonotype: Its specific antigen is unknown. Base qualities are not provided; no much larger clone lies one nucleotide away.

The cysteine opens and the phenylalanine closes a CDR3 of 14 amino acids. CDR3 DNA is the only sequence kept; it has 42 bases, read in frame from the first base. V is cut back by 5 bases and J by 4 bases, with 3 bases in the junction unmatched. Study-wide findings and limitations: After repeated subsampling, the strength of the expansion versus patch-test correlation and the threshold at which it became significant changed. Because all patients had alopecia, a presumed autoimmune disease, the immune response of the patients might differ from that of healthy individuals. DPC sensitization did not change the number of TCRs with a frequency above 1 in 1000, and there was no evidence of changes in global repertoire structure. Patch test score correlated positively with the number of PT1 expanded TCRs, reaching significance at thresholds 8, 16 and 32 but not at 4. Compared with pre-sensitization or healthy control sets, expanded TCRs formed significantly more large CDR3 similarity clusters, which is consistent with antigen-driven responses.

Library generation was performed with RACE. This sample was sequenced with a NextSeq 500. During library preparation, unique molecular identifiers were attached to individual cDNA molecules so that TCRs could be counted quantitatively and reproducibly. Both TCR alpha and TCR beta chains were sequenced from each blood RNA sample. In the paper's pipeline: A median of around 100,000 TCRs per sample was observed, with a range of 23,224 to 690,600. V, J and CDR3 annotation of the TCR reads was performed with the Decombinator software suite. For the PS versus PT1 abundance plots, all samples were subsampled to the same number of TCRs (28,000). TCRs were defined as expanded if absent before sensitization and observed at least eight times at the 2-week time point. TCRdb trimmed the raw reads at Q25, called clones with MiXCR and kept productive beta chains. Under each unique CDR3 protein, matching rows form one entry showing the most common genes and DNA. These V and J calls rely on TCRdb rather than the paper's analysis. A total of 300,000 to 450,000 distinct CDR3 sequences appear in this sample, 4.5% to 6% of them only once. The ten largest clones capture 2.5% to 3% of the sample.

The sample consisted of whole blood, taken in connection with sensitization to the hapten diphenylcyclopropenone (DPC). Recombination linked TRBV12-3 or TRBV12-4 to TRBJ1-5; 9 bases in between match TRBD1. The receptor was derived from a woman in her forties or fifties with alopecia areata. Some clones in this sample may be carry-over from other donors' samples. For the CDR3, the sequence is CASSKTGGNQPQHF. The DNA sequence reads TGTGCCAGCAGTAAGACAGGGGGGAATCAGCCCCAGCATTTT.